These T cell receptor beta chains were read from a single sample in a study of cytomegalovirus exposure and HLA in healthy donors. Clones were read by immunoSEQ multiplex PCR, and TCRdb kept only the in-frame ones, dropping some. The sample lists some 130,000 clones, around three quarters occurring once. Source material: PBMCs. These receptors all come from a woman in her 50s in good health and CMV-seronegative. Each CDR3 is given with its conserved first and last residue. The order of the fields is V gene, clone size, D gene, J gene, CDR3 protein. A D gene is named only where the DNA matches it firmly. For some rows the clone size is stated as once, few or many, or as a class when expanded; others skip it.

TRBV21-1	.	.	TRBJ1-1	CASSKGSPDRGADCIEAFF
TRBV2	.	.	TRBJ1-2	CASVQGKDYGYTF
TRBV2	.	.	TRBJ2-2	CASSPSTGIGELFF
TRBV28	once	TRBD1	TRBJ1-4	CASKFGDRGLNEKLFF
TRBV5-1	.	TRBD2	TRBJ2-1	CASRPAGTSETYNEQFF
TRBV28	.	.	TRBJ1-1	CASSSPWSWGPEAFF
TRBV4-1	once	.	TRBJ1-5	CASSSGIFSNQPQHF
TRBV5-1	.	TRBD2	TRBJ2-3	CASSPTSGMSTDTQYF
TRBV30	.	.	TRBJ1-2	CAWSVNGVYGYTF
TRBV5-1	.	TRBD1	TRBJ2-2	CASSLSLLRQGQGTGELFF
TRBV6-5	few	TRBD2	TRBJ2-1	CASSRGLAGFDEQFF
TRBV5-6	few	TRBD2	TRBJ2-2	CASQRDGGNTGELFF
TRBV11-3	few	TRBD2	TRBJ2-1	CASSLKQLAGFDEQFF
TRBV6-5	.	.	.	CASSYSRDNYEQYF
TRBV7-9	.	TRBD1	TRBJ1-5	CASSLGTGAPGQPQHF
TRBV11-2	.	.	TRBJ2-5	CASSPLDREETQYF
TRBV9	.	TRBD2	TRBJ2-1	CASSPRLAGGDNEQFF
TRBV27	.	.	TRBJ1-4	CASSLLNEKLFF
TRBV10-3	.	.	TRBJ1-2	CAIQEPSGRRDGYTF
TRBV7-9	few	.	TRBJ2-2	CASDDGGENTGELFF
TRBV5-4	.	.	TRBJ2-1	CASSFSKVSYNEQFF
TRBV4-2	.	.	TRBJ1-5	CASSQGLSNQPQHF
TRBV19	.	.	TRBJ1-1	CASSKVWGGNTEAFF
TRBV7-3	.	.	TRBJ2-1	CASSLNPSPMHEQFF
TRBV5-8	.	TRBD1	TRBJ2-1	CASSLGQGATDEQFF
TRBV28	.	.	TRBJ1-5	CASSKLTGTISSNQPQHF
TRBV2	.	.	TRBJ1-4	CASSVRRYEKLFF
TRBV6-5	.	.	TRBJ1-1	CASSSNRVTEAFF
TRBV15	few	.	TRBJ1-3	CATSRDRHGAGVQDTIYF
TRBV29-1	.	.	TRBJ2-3	CSVAPGADTQYF
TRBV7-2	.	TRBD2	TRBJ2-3	CASSSPAGGLAIDTQYF
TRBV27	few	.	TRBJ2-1	CASKVNAGSSYNEQFF
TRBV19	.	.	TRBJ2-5	CASNPVGGVETQYF